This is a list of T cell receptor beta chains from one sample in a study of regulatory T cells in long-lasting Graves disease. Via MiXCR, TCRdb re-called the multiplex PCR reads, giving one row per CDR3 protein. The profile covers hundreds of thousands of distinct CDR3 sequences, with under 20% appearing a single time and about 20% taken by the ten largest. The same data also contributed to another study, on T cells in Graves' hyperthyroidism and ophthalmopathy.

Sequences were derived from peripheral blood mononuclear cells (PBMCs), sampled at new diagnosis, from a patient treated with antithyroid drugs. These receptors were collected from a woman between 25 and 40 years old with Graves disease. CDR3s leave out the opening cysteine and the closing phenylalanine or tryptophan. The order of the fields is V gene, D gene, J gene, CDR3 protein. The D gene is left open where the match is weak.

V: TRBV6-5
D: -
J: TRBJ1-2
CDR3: ASSYSREGDYGYT

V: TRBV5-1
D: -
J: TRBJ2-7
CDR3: ASSLGHPRGEQY

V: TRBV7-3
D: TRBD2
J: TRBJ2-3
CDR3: ASSRIAGGTDTQY

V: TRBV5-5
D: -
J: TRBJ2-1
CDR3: ASSLRGHSLLPDNEQF

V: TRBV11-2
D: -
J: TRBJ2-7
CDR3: ASSLEAGSSHEQY

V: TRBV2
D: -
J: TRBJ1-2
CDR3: ASRKGGGNYGYT

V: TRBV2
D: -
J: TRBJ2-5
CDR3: ASQWGGLSGETQY

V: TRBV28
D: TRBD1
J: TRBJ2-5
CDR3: ASLNPTGPQETQY

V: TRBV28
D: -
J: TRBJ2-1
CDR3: ASMVTAEGEQF

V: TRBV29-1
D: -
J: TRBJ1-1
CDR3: SVEDLSEGAF

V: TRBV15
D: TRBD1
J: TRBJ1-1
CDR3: ATSRPRQGQAF

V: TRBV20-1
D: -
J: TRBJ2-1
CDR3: SARERVKGRVNEQF

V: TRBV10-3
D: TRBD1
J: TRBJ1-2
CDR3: AIGTGVLTHYGYT

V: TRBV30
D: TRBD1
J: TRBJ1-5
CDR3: AWDRDNQPQH

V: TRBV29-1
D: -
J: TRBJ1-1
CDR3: SVVRGNTEAF

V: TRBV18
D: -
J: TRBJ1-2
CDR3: ASSPPGVGGYT

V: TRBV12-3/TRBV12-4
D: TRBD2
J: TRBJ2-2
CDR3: ASSLLAGVGTGELF

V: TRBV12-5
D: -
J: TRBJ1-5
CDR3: ARGVGTPIQINQPQH

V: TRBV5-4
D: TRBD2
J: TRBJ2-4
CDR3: ASSRTSVENIQY

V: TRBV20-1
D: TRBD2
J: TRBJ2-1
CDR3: SARDIGREGLNEQF

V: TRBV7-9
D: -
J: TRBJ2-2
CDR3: ASSLRQGGSTGELF

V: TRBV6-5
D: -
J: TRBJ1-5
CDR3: ASSYSSGTRQPQH

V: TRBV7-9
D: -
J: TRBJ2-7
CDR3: ASSLVAVPPYEQY

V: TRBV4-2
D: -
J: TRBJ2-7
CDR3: ASSQVGPAVHEQY

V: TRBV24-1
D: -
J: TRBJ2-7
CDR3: ATSDRLKSVYEQY

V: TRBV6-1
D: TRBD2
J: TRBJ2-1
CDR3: ASSEGPSGRWDEQF

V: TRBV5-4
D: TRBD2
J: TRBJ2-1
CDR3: ASSLGGGLGGVENEQF

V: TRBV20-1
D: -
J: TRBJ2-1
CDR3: SASGLLYNEQL

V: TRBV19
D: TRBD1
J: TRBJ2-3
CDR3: ASRNPGQGAADTQY

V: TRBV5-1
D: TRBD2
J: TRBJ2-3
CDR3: ASSLGDSGSTDTQY

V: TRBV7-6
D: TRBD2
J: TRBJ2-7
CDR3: ASSQSPSGQSYEQY

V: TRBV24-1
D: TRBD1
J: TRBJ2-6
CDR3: ATSGRPGQLGANVLT

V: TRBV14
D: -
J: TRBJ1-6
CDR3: ASSQDRKGSSPLH

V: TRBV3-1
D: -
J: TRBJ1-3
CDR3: ASSQDSLGGAGNTIY

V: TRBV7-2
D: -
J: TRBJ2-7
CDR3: ASSLGGSGGSYEQY

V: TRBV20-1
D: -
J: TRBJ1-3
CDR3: SVPRRQSSGNTIY

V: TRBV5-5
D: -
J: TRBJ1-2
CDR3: ASSPRTDPNYGYT

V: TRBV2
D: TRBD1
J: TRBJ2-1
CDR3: ASRSDRGEEQF

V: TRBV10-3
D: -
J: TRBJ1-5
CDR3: AISETPPDRVYNQPQH

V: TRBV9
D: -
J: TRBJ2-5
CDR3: ASSVGREETQY